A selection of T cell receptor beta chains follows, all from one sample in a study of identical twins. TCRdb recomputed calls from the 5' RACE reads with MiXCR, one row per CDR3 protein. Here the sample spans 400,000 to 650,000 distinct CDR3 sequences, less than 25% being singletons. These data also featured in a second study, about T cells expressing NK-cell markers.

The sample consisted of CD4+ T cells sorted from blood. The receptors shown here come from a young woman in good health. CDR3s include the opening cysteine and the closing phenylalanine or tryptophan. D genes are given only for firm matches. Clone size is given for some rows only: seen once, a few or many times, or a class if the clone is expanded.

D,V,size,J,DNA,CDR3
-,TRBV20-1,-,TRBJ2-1,TGCAGTGCTAGAGAGAAAGTAGCGGACTACAATGAGCAGTTCTTC,CSAREKVADYNEQFF
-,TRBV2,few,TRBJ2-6,TGTGCCAGCAGTAAAGGACGGTCGTGGGGCTCTGGGGCCAACGTCCTGACTTTC,CASSKGRSWGSGANVLTF
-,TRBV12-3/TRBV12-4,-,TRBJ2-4,TGTGCCAGCAGTGCCCCCGGGGGCCTCTCAGTGATTCAGTACTTC,CASSAPGGLSVIQYF
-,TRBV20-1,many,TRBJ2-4,TGCAGTGCTAGGGTCCTAGCCAAAAACATTCAGTACTTC,CSARVLAKNIQYF
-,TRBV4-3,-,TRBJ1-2,TGCGCCAGCAGCCACGCCGGGTATGGCTACACCTTC,CASSHAGYGYTF
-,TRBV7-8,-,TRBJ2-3,TGTGCCAGCAGCTTAGTTCCAGATCGGGGCACAGATACGCAGTATTTT,CASSLVPDRGTDTQYF
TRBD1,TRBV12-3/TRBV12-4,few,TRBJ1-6,TGTGCCAGCACGTGGGACAGGGGGCTCTCACCCCTCCACTTT,CASTWDRGLSPLHF
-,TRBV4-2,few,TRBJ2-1,TGTGCCAGCAGCAGTAGAAGCGGGACAAGCTCCTACAATGAGCAGTTCTTC,CASSSRSGTSSYNEQFF
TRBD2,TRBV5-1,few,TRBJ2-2,TGCGCCAGCAGCTTGAGGGCTAGCGGGGCCAACACCGGGGAGCTGTTTTTT,CASSLRASGANTGELFF
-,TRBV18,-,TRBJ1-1,TGTGCCAGCTCACCTTACGAGGGTTTGGACACTGAAGCTTTCTTT,CASSPYEGLDTEAFF
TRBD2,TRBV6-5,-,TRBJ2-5,TGTGCCAGCAGTTCGTCTAGCGGGGGGGGACGAGGAAAAGAGACCCAGTACTTC,CASSSSSGGGRGKETQYF
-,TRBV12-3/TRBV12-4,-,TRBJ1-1,TGTGCCAGCAGTTTAAATGATGCGGGAGAGGCTTTCTTT,CASSLNDAGEAFF
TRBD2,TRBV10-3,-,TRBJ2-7,TGTGCCATCAGTAAATCCCTAGGTCCTGCGGGGGACCCGGGGCAGTACTTC,CAISKSLGPAGDPGQYF
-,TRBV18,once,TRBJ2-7,TGTGCCAGCTCCCGGGGACACGACGAGCAGTACTTC,CASSRGHDEQYF
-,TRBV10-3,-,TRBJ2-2,TGTGCCATCAGTGGGTATAGCGGCACCGGGGAGCTGTTTTTT,CAISGYSGTGELFF
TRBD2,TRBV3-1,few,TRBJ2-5,TGTGCCAGCAGCCAAGGACTTAGCGGGGGACAAAAGACCCAGTACTTC,CASSQGLSGGQKTQYF
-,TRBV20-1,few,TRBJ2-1,TGCAGTGCTAGTAGCACAGGTCGGCTACAACTCTACAATGAGCAGTTCTTC,CSASSTGRLQLYNEQFF
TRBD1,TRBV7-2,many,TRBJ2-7,TGTGCCAGCAGCTTACCAACAGGGGGATCCTACGAGCAGTACTTC,CASSLPTGGSYEQYF
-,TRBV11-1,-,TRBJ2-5,TGTGCCAGCAGCTTAAGGGCCTTAAAACGGTCGGGCGGCGAAGAGACCCAGTACTTC,CASSLRALKRSGGEETQYF
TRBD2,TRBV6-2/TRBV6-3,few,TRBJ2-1,TGTGCCAGCAGTTACTCCCCCCCTAGCGGCATATACAATGAGCAGTTCTTC,CASSYSPPSGIYNEQFF
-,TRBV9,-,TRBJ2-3,TGTGCCAGCAGCGCTAACCTAGCACCAATTGGTACGCAGTATTTT,CASSANLAPIGTQYF
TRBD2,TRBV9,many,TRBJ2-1,TGTGCCAGCAGCGGGCTAGGGACTAGCGCAAACAATGAGCAGTTCTTC,CASSGLGTSANNEQFF
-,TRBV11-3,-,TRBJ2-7,TGTGCCAGCAGCTACGGGGGGCGCGAGCAGTACTTC,CASSYGGREQYF
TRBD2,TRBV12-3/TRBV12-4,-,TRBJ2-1,TGTGCCAGCAGTTTGTTGGCGGGGGGGCCGGGTGAGCAGTTCTTC,CASSLLAGGPGEQFF
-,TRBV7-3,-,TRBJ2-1,TGTGCCAGCAGCTTAATGGCCTCGGGGGAAGATTTGGTCTTC,CASSLMASGEDLVF
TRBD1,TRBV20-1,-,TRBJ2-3,TGCAGTGCTTCCGACAGGGGTGAGGCAGATACGCAGTATTTT,CSASDRGEADTQYF
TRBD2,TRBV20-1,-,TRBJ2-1,TGCAGTGCCACACGGGGGGGCTGGTACAATGAGCAGTTCTTC,CSATRGGWYNEQFF
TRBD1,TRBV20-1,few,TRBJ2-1,TGCAGTGCGCAGGGACAGGGGAACTACAATGAGCAGTTCTTC,CSAQGQGNYNEQFF
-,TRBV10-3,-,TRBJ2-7,TGTGCCATCAGCCTAGCGTCCTACGAGCAGTACTTC,CAISLASYEQYF
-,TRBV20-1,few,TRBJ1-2,TGCAGTGCTAGTGGACCCTCGGGGGGCTACACCTTC,CSASGPSGGYTF
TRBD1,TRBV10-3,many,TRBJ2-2,TGTGCCATCAGGGACGAGGGACAGCGGTACACCGGGGAGCTGTTTTTT,CAIRDEGQRYTGELFF
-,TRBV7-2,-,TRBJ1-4,TGTGCCAGCAGCCGCATGTCACGCCTTAATGAAAAACTGTTTTTT,CASSRMSRLNEKLFF
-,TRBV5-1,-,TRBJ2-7,TGCGCCAGCAGCTACGGACCCGACTACGAGCAGTACTTC,CASSYGPDYEQYF
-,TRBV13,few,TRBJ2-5,TGTGCCAGCAGCTCGAGGGGGGTGGCAGAGACCCAGTACTTC,CASSSRGVAETQYF
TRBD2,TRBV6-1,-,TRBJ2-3,TGTGCCAGCAGTGAACTGACGGGAGGCCGCACAGATACGCAGTATTTT,CASSELTGGRTDTQYF
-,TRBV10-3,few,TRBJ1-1,TGTGCCACGGAGGGCGGACAGAACACTGAAGCTTTCTTT,CATEGGQNTEAFF
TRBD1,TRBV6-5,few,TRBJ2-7,TGTGCCAGCAGTTACGGGACAGGGCGGGAGCAGTACTTC,CASSYGTGREQYF
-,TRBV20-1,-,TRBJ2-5,TGCAGTGCTAGGCCCGCTCAAGAGACCCAGTACTTC,CSARPAQETQYF
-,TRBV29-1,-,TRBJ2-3,TGCAGCGTTGGACCCGGGGACGAAACGCAGTATTTT,CSVGPGDETQYF
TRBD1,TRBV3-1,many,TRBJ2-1,TGTGCCAGCAGCCGGACAGGGGGCAATGAGCAGTTCTTC,CASSRTGGNEQFF
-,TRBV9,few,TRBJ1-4,TGTGCCAGCAGCTCCACCCCCGGGGGGGAAAAACTGTTTTTT,CASSSTPGGEKLFF
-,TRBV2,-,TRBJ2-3,TGTGCCAGCATCCTTCGGGGGACAAATACGCAGTATTTT,CASILRGTNTQYF